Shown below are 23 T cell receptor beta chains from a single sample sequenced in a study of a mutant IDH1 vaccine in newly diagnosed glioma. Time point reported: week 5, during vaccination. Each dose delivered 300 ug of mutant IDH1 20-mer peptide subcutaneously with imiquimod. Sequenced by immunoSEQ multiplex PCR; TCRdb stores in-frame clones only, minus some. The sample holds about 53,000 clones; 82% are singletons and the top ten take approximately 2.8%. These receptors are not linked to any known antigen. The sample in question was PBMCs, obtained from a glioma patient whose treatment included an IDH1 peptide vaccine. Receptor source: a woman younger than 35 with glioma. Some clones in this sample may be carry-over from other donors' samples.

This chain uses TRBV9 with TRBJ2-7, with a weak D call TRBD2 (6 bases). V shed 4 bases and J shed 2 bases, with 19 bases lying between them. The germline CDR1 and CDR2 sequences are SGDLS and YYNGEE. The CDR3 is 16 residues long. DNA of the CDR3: TGTGCCAGCAGCCCCTTTGCCGGGACTGGGGCCTACGAGCAGTACTTC. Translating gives CASSPFAGTGAYEQYF. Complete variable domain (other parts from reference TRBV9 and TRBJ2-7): DSGVTQTPKHLITATGQRVTLRCSPRSGDLSVYWYQQSLDQGLQFLIQYYNGEERAKGNILERFSAQQFPDLHSELNLSSLELGDSALYFCASSPFAGTGAYEQYFGPGTRLTVT.

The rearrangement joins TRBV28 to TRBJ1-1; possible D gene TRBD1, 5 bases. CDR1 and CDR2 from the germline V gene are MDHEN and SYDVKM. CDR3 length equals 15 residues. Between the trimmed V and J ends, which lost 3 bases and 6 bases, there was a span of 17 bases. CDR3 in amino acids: CASSLWRGLGSEAFF. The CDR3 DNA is TGTGCCAGCAGTTTGTGGAGGGGACTTGGCTCTGAAGCTTTCTTT.

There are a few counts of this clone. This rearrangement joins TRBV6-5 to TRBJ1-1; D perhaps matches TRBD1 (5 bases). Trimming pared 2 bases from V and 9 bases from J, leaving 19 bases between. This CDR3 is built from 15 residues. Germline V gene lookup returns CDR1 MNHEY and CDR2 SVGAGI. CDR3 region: CASSYRSAGRIQAFF. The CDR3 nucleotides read TGTGCCAGCAGTTACCGGTCGGCAGGGAGGATTCAAGCTTTCTTT.

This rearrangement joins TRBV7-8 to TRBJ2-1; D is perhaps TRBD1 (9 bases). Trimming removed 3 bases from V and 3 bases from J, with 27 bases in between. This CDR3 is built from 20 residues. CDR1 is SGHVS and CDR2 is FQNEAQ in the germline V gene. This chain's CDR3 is CASSLDRGQKAGAVYNEQFF. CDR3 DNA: TGTGCCAGCAGCTTGGACAGGGGCCAGAAAGCGGGGGCCGTCTACAATGAGCAGTTCTTC.

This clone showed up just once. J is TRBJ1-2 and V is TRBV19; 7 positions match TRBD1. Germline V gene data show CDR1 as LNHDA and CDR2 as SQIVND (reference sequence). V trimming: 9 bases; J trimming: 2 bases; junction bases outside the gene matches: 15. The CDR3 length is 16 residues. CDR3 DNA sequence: TGTGCCAGCCTCCCGGGCACAGGGGTATGGAACTATGGCTACACCTTC. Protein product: CASLPGTGVWNYGYTF.

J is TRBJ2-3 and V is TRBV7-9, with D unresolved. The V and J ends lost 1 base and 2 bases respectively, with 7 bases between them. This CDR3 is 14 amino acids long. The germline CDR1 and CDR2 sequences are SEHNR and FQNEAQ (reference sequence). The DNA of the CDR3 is TGTGCCAGCAGCTTAGATCCGAACACAGATACGCAGTATTTT. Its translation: CASSLDPNTDTQYF. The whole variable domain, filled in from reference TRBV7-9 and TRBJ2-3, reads DTGVSQNPRHKITKRGQNVTFRCDPISEHNRLYWYRQTLGQGPEFLTYFQNEAQLEKSRLLSDRFSAERPKGSFSTLEIQRTEQGDSAMYLCASSLDPNTDTQYFGPGTRLTVL.

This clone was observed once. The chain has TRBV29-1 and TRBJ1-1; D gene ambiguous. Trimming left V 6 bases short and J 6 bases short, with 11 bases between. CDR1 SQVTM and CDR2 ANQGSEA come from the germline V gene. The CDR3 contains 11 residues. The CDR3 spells CSVSGPAEAFF. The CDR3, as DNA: TGCAGCGTGTCGGGCCCGGCTGAAGCTTTCTTT.

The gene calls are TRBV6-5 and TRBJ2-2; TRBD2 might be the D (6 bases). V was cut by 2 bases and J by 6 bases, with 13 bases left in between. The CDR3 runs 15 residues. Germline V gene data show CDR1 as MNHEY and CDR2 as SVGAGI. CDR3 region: CASSYRGRYAGELFF. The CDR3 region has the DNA TGTGCCAGCAGTTACAGAGGGAGGTATGCCGGGGAGCTGTTTTTT.

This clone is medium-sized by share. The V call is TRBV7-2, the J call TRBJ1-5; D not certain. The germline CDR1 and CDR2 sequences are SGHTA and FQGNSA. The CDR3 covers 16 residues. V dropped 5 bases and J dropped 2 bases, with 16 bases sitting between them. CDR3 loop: CASSPRISGGNQPQHF. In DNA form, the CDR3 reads TGTGCCAGCAGCCCCCGGATTAGTGGCGGCAATCAGCCCCAGCATTTT.

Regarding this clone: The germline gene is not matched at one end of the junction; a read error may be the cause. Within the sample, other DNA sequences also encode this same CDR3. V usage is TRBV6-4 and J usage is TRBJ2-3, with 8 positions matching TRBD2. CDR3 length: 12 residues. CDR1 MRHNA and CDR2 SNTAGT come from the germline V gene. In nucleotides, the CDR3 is TGTGCCAGCAGTGACGCGGGGGGCCCCTCAGTATTT. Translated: CASSDAGGPSVF.

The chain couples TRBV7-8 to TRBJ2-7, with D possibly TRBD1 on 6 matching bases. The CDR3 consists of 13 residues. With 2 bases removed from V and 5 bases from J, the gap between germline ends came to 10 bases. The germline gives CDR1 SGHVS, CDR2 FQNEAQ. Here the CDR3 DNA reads TGTGCCAGCAGCTTATACACAGGGAACGAGCAGTACTTC. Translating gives CASSLYTGNEQYF. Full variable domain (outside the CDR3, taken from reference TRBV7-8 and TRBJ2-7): GAGVSQSPRYKVAKRGQDVALRCDPISGHVSLFWYQQALGQGPEFLTYFQNEAQLDKSGLPSDRFFAERPEGSVSTLKIQRTQQEDSAVYLCASSLYTGNEQYFGPGTRLTVT.

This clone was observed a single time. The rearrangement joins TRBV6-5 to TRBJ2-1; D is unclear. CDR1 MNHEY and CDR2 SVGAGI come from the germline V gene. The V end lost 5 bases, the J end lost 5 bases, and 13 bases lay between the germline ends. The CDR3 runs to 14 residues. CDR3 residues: CASSPRLKNNEQFF. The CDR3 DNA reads TGTGCCAGCAGTCCCAGACTGAAGAACAATGAGCAGTTCTTC.

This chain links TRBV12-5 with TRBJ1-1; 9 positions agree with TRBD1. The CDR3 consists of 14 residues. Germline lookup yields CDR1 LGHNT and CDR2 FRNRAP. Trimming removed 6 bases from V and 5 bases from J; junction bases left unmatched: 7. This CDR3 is CASGEQGARTEAFF. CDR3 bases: TGTGCTAGTGGCGAACAGGGGGCGAGGACTGAAGCTTTCTTT.

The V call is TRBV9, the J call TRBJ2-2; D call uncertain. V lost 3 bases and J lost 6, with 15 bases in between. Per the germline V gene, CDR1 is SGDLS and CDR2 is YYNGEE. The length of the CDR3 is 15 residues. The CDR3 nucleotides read TGTGCCAGCAGCGATAGGTTCCCCAGCCCCGGGGAGCTGTTTTTT. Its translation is CASSDRFPSPGELFF.

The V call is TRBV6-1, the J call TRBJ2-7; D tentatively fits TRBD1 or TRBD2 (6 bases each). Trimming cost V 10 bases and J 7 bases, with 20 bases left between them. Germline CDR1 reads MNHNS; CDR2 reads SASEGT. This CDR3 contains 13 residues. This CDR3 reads CATQRGEMTEQYF. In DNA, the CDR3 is TGTGCCACGCAAAGGGGGGAGATGACGGAGCAGTACTTC.

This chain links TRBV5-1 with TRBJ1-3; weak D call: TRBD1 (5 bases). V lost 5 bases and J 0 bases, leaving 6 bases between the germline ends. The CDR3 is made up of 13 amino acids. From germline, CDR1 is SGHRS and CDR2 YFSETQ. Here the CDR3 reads CASRDNSGNTIYF. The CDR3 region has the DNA TGCGCCAGCAGGGACAACTCTGGAAACACCATATATTTT.

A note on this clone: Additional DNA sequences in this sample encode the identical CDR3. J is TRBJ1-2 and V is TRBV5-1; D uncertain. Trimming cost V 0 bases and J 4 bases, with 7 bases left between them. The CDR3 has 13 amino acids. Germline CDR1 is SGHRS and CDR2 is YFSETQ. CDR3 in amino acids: CASSLADGYGYTF. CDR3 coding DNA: TGCGCCAGCAGCTTGGCAGACGGCTATGGCTACACCTTC.

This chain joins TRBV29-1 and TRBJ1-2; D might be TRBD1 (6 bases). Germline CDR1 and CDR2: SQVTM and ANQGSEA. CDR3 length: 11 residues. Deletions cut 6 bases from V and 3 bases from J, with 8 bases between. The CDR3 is CSVTGHYGYTF. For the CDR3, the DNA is TGCAGCGTGACAGGCCACTATGGCTACACCTTC.

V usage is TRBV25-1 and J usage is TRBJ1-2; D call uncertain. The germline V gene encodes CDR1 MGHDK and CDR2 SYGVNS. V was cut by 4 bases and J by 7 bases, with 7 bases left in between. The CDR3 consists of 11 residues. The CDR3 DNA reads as TGTGCCAGCAGTGTCGCCGCTGGCTACACCTTC. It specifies CASSVAAGYTF.

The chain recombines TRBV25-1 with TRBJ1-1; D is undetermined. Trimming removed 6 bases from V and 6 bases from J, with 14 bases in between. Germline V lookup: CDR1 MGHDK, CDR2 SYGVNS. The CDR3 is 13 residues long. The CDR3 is CASRAAGRPEAFF. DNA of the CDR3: TGTGCCAGCAGGGCCGCCGGGCGGCCTGAAGCTTTCTTT.

For the CDR3, the DNA is TGTGCCAGCAGCTTGGGCAGCGTCTCCTACGAGCAGTACTTC. Translating gives CASSLGSVSYEQYF. This chain links TRBV5-8 with TRBJ2-7; D is unresolved. The CDR3 spans 14 residues. Germline loops: CDR1 SGHTS, CDR2 YDEGEE. The V end was cut by 0 bases, the J end by 0 bases, with 7 bases between.

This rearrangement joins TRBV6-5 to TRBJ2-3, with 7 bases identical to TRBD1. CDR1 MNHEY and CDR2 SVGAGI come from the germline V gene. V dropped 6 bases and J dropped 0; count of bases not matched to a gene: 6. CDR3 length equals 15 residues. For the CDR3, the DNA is TGTGCCAGCAGAGGGACAGCGACTAGCACAGATACGCAGTATTTT. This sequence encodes CASRGTATSTDTQYF.

CDR3 sequence: CASSLGTGHEKLFF. CDR3 sequence (DNA): TGTGCCAGCAGCTTGGGAACAGGACATGAAAAACTGTTTTTT. The chain links TRBV5-8 to TRBJ1-4, with D tentatively TRBD1 (5 bases). The germline gives CDR1 SGHTS, CDR2 YDEGEE. Trimming removed 0 bases from V and 6 bases from J, with 9 bases in between. The CDR3 consists of 14 residues.